One sample yielded the 17 T cell receptor beta chains listed below, sequenced in a study of OX40 agonist ivuxolimab in advanced cancers. Libraries came from the immunoSEQ multiplex PCR assay. The table comes from immuneACCESS by way of TCRdb, which keeps in-frame sequences with V and J called. Part of the clones is missing from these tables; in studies checked, under half for an unresolved V gene and the rest for unknown reasons. The sample table records around 80,000 clones; 85% to 90% of these occur just once. In total, the top ten clones hold about 0.78% of the sample. The starting material was CD4+ or CD8+ T cells sorted from blood, obtained in a trial of the OX40 agonist ivuxolimab. These receptors were collected from an adult with an advanced solid tumor such as melanoma, head and neck, liver or kidney cancer.

V gene TRBV7-2 combines with J gene TRBJ2-7; 10 bases match TRBD2. CDR1 SGHTA and CDR2 FQGNSA come from the germline V gene. This CDR3 is built from 16 residues. The V gene end was trimmed by 1 base and the J gene end by 4 bases; junction bases not matched to a gene: 7. The CDR3 loop reads CASSLDASGRLYEQYF. The CDR3 nucleotides read TGTGCCAGCAGCTTAGACGCTAGCGGGAGACTATACGAGCAGTACTTC.

The V and J genes are TRBV5-1 and TRBJ1-4; D is perhaps TRBD1 (6 bases). This CDR3 is 15 amino acids long. V shed 1 base and J shed 5 bases, with 12 bases lying between them. The germline V gene has CDR1 SGHRS and CDR2 YFSETQ. The CDR3 DNA reads TGCGCCAGCAGCTTGCATAAGGGGGAAAATGAAAAACTGTTTTTT. Its protein is CASSLHKGENEKLFF.

The genes are TRBV5-6 and TRBJ2-2, with D unclear. Germline values: CDR1 SGHDT, CDR2 YYEEEE. The CDR3 runs 13 residues. Trimming pared 2 bases from V and 7 bases from J, leaving 9 bases between. CDR3 bases: TGTGCCAGCAGCTTTAATAATGGCGGGGAGCTGTTTTTT. It is translated as CASSFNNGGELFF. Filled out from reference TRBV5-6 and TRBJ2-2, the complete variable domain reads DAGVTQSPTHLIKTRGQQVTLRCSPKSGHDTVSWYQQALGQGPQFIFQYYEEEERQRGNFPDRFSGHQFPNYSSELNVNALLLGDSALYLCASSFNNGGELFFGEGSRLTVL.

Only one count was recorded for this clone. Here the CDR3 DNA reads TGTGCCAGCAGCTACCCCGGGACAGGGGGCCGTCAGCCCCAGCATTTT. Protein product: CASSYPGTGGRQPQHF. The chain links TRBV6-6 to TRBJ1-5; 12 positions match TRBD1. The ends lost 6 bases at V and 6 bases at J; junction bases unmatched: 9. This CDR3 has 16 amino acids. Per germline, CDR1 MNHNY and CDR2 SVGAGI (reference sequence).

The rearrangement uses TRBV5-1 and TRBJ1-5; D unresolved. In germline, CDR1 is SGHRS, CDR2 YFSETQ. The CDR3 has 15 residues. Trimming removed 0 bases from V and 4 bases from J, with 11 bases in between. The CDR3 here is CASSLDTSRNQPQHF. In DNA form, the CDR3 reads TGCGCCAGCAGCTTGGATACCAGCCGAAATCAGCCCCAGCATTTT.

This clone was seen more than once but under ten times. The rearrangement links TRBV19 to TRBJ1-1; D not resolved. The CDR3 is 15 residues long. The germline V and J ends were trimmed by 5 bases and 1 base, with 14 bases remaining between them. Germline V gene sequence: CDR1 LNHDA, CDR2 SQIVND (reference sequence). In DNA form, the CDR3 reads TGTGCCAGTAGTCCAGTCGCGCCAAAGAACACTGAAGCTTTCTTT. This gives the protein CASSPVAPKNTEAFF.

This clone was counted a single time. J is TRBJ2-7 and V is TRBV11-1; 12 nucleotides line up with TRBD2. The CDR3 totals 16 residues. Germline V lookup: CDR1 SGHAT, CDR2 FQDESV (reference sequence). V lost 5 bases and J lost 4; bases outside the gene matches: 9. CDR3 protein: CASSPRLAGETYEQYF. The DNA of the CDR3 is TGTGCCAGCAGCCCCAGACTAGCGGGAGAAACATACGAGCAGTACTTC.

V gene TRBV7-2 combines with J gene TRBJ1-2, with D unresolved. The CDR3 runs to 13 residues. Germline CDR1 is SGHTA and CDR2 is FQGNSA. With 8 bases removed from V and 4 bases from J, the gap between germline ends came to 14 bases. The CDR3 nucleotides are TGTGCCAGCGGCTGGCGGGTGACCTATGGCTACACCTTC. The encoded protein is CASGWRVTYGYTF. Filled out from reference TRBV7-2 and TRBJ1-2, the complete variable domain reads GAGVSQSPSNKVTEKGKDVELRCDPISGHTALYWYRQSLGQGLEFLIYFQGNSAPDKSGLPSDRFSAERTGGSVSTLTIQRTQQEDSAVYLCASGWRVTYGYTFGSGTRLTVV.

V and J are TRBV7-6 and TRBJ2-2, with 7 bases that match TRBD1. Germline values: CDR1 SGHVS, CDR2 FNYEAQ. The CDR3 is made up of 18 amino acids. Trimming removed 2 bases from V and 2 bases from J; junction bases left unmatched: 11. The CDR3 DNA reads TGTGCCAGCAGCTTAATAGGCCCGGGGACAGCCAACACCGGGGAGCTGTTTTTT. It is translated as CASSLIGPGTANTGELFF.

DNA for the CDR3: TGTGCCAGCAGTTATGTGGGGGGGACCCAGTACTTC. Its protein product is CASSYVGGTQYF. This rearrangement joins TRBV6-5 to TRBJ2-5; possible D gene TRBD2, 6 bases. V was trimmed by 3 bases and J by 7 bases, leaving 9 bases between them. There are 12 residues in the CDR3. Germline CDR1 reads MNHEY; CDR2 reads SVGAGI.

The chain recombines TRBV9 with TRBJ2-1; possibly TRBD1 for D (5 bases). V lost 0 bases and J 9 bases, leaving 13 bases between the germline ends. CDR1 SGDLS and CDR2 YYNGEE come from the germline V gene. This CDR3 is 14 amino acids long. The chain's CDR3 is CASSVAIQGAEQFF. CDR3 DNA: TGTGCCAGCAGCGTAGCCATCCAGGGCGCTGAGCAGTTCTTC.

The chain joins TRBV19 to TRBJ2-7; D not resolved. The V and J ends lost 4 bases and 2 bases respectively, with 18 bases between them. Germline CDR1 reads LNHDA; CDR2 reads SQIVND (reference sequence). The CDR3 is made up of 16 amino acids. The DNA for the CDR3 is TGTGCCAGTAGTAACCGACGTGGTAGCCGAGCCTACGAGCAGTACTTC. Protein: CASSNRRGSRAYEQYF.

The chain joins TRBV2 to TRBJ2-5; no firm D call. This CDR3 region has 12 residues. Germline V CDR1 and CDR2: SNHLY, FYNNEI. Trimming pared 8 bases from V and 5 bases from J, leaving 12 bases between. The CDR3: CASGVQPETQYF. The CDR3 nucleotides read TGTGCCAGCGGCGTACAACCCGAGACCCAGTACTTC.

The chain couples TRBV10-3 to TRBJ2-1; TRBD2 might be the D (6 bases). Trimming stripped 4 bases from V and 3 bases from J, with 7 bases between. This CDR3 contains 13 residues. Germline CDR1 and CDR2: ENHRY and SYGVKD. The CDR3 DNA sequence: TGTGCCATCAGTGGCGGGATCTACAATGAGCAGTTCTTC. This sequence encodes CAISGGIYNEQFF.

The chain employs TRBV25-1 and TRBJ2-1, with D perhaps matching TRBD1 (6 bases). This CDR3 contains 16 residues. V was shortened by 0 bases and J by 2 bases, with 11 bases between the two germline ends. Germline-derived CDR1 and CDR2 are MGHDK and SYGVNS. The CDR3 loop is CASSEYRGTTYNEQFF. The CDR3 DNA reads TGTGCCAGCAGTGAATACAGGGGAACAACCTACAATGAGCAGTTCTTC.

A remark on this clone: Different DNA sequences within this sample yield the same CDR3. The chain has TRBV19 and TRBJ2-1, with 9 bases that match TRBD2. Germline assignment: CDR1 LNHDA and CDR2 SQIVND (reference sequence). The CDR3 contains 15 residues. The ends lost 1 base at V and 6 bases at J; junction bases unmatched: 4. CDR3 in amino acids: CASSIGGRAGNEQFF. The CDR3 DNA follows: TGTGCCAGTAGTATAGGCGGGAGGGCCGGCAATGAGCAGTTCTTC.

The chain uses TRBV15 and TRBJ2-7; TRBD1 might be the D (6 bases). CDR1 is LNHNV, CDR2 YYDKDF, per germline (reference sequence). V was pared by 1 base and J by 0 bases, with 16 bases between. The CDR3 is 17 residues long. The CDR3 DNA is TGTGCCACCAGCAGAGTGGGCTTCGACAGGAGCTCCTACGAGCAGTACTTC. Translation gives CATSRVGFDRSSYEQYF.